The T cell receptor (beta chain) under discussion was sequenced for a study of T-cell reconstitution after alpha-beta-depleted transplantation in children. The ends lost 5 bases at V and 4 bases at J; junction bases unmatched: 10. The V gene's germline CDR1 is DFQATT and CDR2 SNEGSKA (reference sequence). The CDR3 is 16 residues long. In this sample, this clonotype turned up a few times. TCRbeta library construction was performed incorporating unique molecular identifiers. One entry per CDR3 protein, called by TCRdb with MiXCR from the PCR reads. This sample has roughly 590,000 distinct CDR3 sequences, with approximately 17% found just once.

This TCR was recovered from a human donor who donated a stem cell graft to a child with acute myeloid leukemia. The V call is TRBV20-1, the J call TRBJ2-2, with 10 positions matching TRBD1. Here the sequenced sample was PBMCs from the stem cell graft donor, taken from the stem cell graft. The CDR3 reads CSARTAGQGITGELFF. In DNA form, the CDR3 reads TGCAGTGCTCGAACAGCGGGACAGGGGATCACCGGGGAGCTGTTTTTT.